Shown below are 18 T cell receptor beta chains from a single sample sequenced in a study of cytomegalovirus exposure and HLA in healthy donors. PCR primers comprised 60 Vbeta and 13 Jbeta primers. This table comes from immunoSEQ multiplex PCR, and its TCRdb copy is limited to in-frame clones, with some not included. The sample holds some 99,000 clones, 60% to 80% seen once. Sequencing used PBMCs. All receptors derive from a female donor in good health and CMV-seronegative.

This sequence joins TRBV5-8 and TRBJ2-6; tentative D call: TRBD1 (5 bases). In germline, CDR1 is SGHTS, CDR2 YDEGEE. V lost 0 bases to trimming and J lost 2 bases, with 6 bases between them. The CDR3 sequence is 15 residues long. CDR3 region: CASSLEGAGANVLTF. The DNA for the CDR3 is TGTGCCAGCAGCTTGGAAGGGGCTGGGGCCAACGTCCTGACTTTC.

The V and J genes are TRBV15 and TRBJ2-5; 12 bases map to TRBD2. There are 16 residues in the CDR3. Looked up from germline, CDR1 is LNHNV and CDR2 is YYDKDF (reference sequence). The trim removed 0 bases at V and 5 bases at J, leaving 4 bases unmatched. CDR3 nucleotide sequence: TGTGCCACCAGCAGAGAGCTAGCGGGAGGGCTCGAGACCCAGTACTTC. It yields the protein CATSRELAGGLETQYF.

The chain combines TRBV29-1 with TRBJ2-2, with a tentative D call TRBD2 (5 bases). The CDR3 is 14 amino acids. V lost 4 bases and J 7 bases, leaving 16 bases between the germline ends. CDR1 and CDR2 from the germline V gene are SQVTM and ANQGSEA. CDR3 loop: CSVGKRTQVGELFF. Written as DNA, the CDR3 is TGCAGCGTTGGGAAGCGGACCCAGGTCGGGGAGCTGTTTTTT.

The J gene is TRBJ2-7, the V gene TRBV4-1; TRBD2 agrees at 7 bases. This CDR3 has 15 residues. The germline gives CDR1 MGHRA, CDR2 YSYEKL. V shed 1 base and J 2 bases; nucleotides not matched to a gene: 5. CDR3 in DNA: TGCGCCAGCAGCCAAGTGATAGCGGGCACCTACGAGCAGTACTTC. This codes for CASSQVIAGTYEQYF.

Notes on this clone: This specimen includes other DNA sequences encoding the same CDR3. The CDR3 nucleotides are TGCAGCGTTGTAGTGAACACTGAAGCTTTCTTT. It translates to CSVVVNTEAFF. The V gene is TRBV29-1, the J gene TRBJ1-1, with unresolved D. V gave up 4 bases and J gave up 0 bases, with 3 bases separating them. Germline-derived CDR1 and CDR2 are SQVTM and ANQGSEA. The CDR3 consists of 11 residues.

This clone was seen only a few times. This chain links TRBV4-3 with TRBJ2-2, with D uncertain. Trimming took 1 base from V and 5 from J, leaving 8 bases between them. This CDR3 is built from 14 residues. CDR1 is LGHNA, CDR2 YSLEER, per germline. Here the CDR3 reads CASSQGPATGELFF. The CDR3 region has the DNA TGCGCCAGCAGCCAAGGCCCAGCGACCGGGGAGCTGTTTTTT.

The V call is TRBV30, the J call TRBJ2-1; D call uncertain. Looked up from germline, CDR1 is GTSNPN and CDR2 is SVGIG (reference sequence). The V gene lost 3 bases and the J gene lost 4 bases, with 10 bases spanning the gap. The CDR3 is 13 amino acids. The CDR3 DNA is TGTGCCTGGAGGAGAGGCCTTTACAATGAGCAGTTCTTC. Translating gives CAWRRGLYNEQFF.

V and J are TRBV7-2 and TRBJ2-2; D unresolved. The V gene lost 2 bases and the J gene lost 6 bases, with 4 bases spanning the gap. This CDR3 is 12 amino acids long. CDR1 is SGHTA, CDR2 FQGNSA, per germline. The CDR3 is CASSLFAGELFF. The CDR3 nucleotides are TGTGCCAGCAGCTTATTCGCCGGGGAGCTGTTTTTT.

This clone was seen only a few times. The rearrangement uses TRBV7-2 and TRBJ2-7; 9 bases map to TRBD2. V trimming: 2 bases; J trimming: 6 bases; junction bases outside the gene matches: 8. This CDR3 has 15 amino acids. From germline, CDR1 is SGHTA and CDR2 FQGNSA. DNA of the CDR3: TGTGCCAGCAGCTTACATGGGACAGCGGGAGGCGAGCAGTACTTC. Its translation: CASSLHGTAGGEQYF.

The rearrangement links TRBV28 to TRBJ2-7; 10 nucleotides match TRBD2. V lost 6 bases to trimming and J lost 4 bases; unmatched junction nucleotides: 18. The germline V gene encodes CDR1 MDHEN and CDR2 SYDVKM. This CDR3 region has 18 residues. The CDR3 loop reads CASSWGWLAGAGRYEQYF. The CDR3 nucleotides read TGTGCCAGCAGCTGGGGGTGGCTAGCGGGAGCTGGGAGGTACGAGCAGTACTTC.

Only a few counts were recorded for this clone. The V gene is TRBV29-1, the J gene TRBJ2-7; 12 bases align to TRBD1. Losses at the gene ends were 3 bases for V and 6 bases for J; bases not matched to a gene: 3. This CDR3 is built from 13 residues. The germline CDR1 and CDR2 sequences are SQVTM and ANQGSEA. CDR3 protein: CSVEGTGGLEQYF. The CDR3 bases are TGCAGCGTTGAGGGGACAGGGGGCCTCGAGCAGTACTTC.

The chain uses TRBV18 and TRBJ1-2; D unresolved. V lost 3 bases to trimming and J lost 0 bases, with 11 bases between them. This CDR3 contains 15 residues. Per germline, CDR1 KGHSH and CDR2 LQKENI. CDR3 amino acids: CASSPPQRANYGYTF. The CDR3 bases are TGTGCCAGCTCACCTCCCCAGAGGGCTAACTATGGCTACACCTTC.

This rearrangement joins TRBV4-3 to TRBJ2-5; TRBD2 might be the D (5 bases). There are 15 residues in the CDR3. V gave up 0 bases and J gave up 5 bases, with 13 bases separating them. CDR1 and CDR2 (germline): LGHNA, YSLEER. Written as DNA, the CDR3 is TGCGCCAGCAGCCAAGATCTTCCGGCTAGCGAGACCCAGTACTTC. Translating gives CASSQDLPASETQYF.

The chain has TRBV10-1 and TRBJ2-3; 8 nucleotides line up with TRBD2. Germline-derived CDR1 and CDR2 are WNHNN and SYGVQD (reference sequence). Unmatched junction bases numbered 11, after V lost 10 bases and J lost 5 bases. The CDR3 is 14 amino acids. The CDR3 DNA follows: TGCGCCACCTCCCAAGCGGGAGTGGAAGATACGCAGTATTTT. Its translation: CATSQAGVEDTQYF.

Many counts were recorded for this clone. The chain has TRBV28 and TRBJ2-7; D is unresolved. Trimming left V 3 bases short and J 0 bases short, with 6 bases between. Per germline, CDR1 MDHEN and CDR2 SYDVKM. CDR3 size: 13 residues. The CDR3 nucleotides are TGTGCCAGCAGTTTGGCGGCCTCCTACGAGCAGTACTTC. This encodes CASSLAASYEQYF.

The rearrangement links TRBV15 to TRBJ2-1, with 8 bases that match TRBD1. The CDR3 covers 16 residues. After removal of 2 bases from V and 3 bases from J, the junction contained 6 bases not matched to a gene. Looked up from germline, CDR1 is LNHNV and CDR2 is YYDKDF (reference sequence). CDR3 region: CATSRSRTGNYNEQFF. DNA for the CDR3: TGTGCCACCAGCAGATCAAGGACAGGGAACTACAATGAGCAGTTCTTC.

The V call is TRBV10-3, the J call TRBJ2-5; 9 bases match TRBD1. V dropped 6 bases and J dropped 5; count of bases not matched to a gene: 7. CDR3 size: 14 residues. The germline CDR1 and CDR2 sequences are ENHRY and SYGVKD. CDR3 region: CAIRNGQGRETQYF. The CDR3 DNA is TGTGCCATCAGGAACGGACAGGGGAGGGAGACCCAGTACTTC.

In DNA form, the CDR3 reads TGTGCCAGCAGTACTCTAGCGGGGGGTTACGAGCAGTACTTC. Protein: CASSTLAGGYEQYF. The genes are TRBV28 and TRBJ2-7; 11 bases are shared with TRBD2. Germline V CDR1 and CDR2: MDHEN, SYDVKM. This CDR3 comprises 14 residues. The V gene end was trimmed by 5 bases and the J gene end by 4 bases; junction bases not matched to a gene: 4.